This TCR beta chain was captured in a study of blood T cell repertoires in COVID-19. In the study overall: Cohort 3 recovery required two negative PCRs, clearance, or symptom resolution.

Losses at the gene ends were 6 bases for V and 5 bases for J; bases not matched to a gene: 11. Per the germline V gene, CDR1 is KGHSH and CDR2 is LQKENI. CDR3 size: 15 residues. Some clones are missing from TCRdb's copy, which holds only in-frame ones; the method was immunoSEQ multiplex PCR. The sample has hundreds of thousands of clones; roughly 91% are singletons. This receptor was identified in a woman aged 55 to 70 in a cohort exposed to, infected with or recovered from COVID-19 (not recorded which). Sequenced: PBMCs or T cells enriched from blood (not recorded which). The chain uses TRBV18 and TRBJ2-5; TRBD2 matches 8 bases. CDR3 residues: CASSDQAGVGETQYF. CDR3 DNA: TGTGCCAGCTCTGATCAAGCGGGAGTTGGGGAGACCCAGTACTTC.